The 3 T cell receptor beta chains presented below share a single source sample, sequenced in a study of CD8+ T cells in alopecia areata. Regarding treatment: oral pan-JAK inhibitor, 5-10 mg twice daily. Isolated RNA was reverse transcribed into cDNA used as the sequencing template. Repertoires were generated with immunoSEQ multiplex PCR, while TCRdb's copy carries only in-frame clones and drops some. The data contain 110,000 or so clones, 50% to 65% of them singletons. Sequencing used CD4+ T cells sorted from blood, obtained at week 24, from a patient treated with tofacitinib. Receptors originate from a human donor with alopecia areata.

The CDR3 DNA is TGCAGCGTGGGGAAGGGTGAAAAACTGTTTTTT. Its translation: CSVGKGEKLFF. V and J are TRBV29-1 and TRBJ1-4; D is unresolved. The CDR3 consists of 11 residues. From germline, CDR1 is SQVTM and CDR2 ANQGSEA. Trimming cost V 6 bases and J 7 bases, with 9 bases left between them.

V gene TRBV29-1 combines with J gene TRBJ1-2; 8 bases line up with TRBD1. Germline values: CDR1 SQVTM, CDR2 ANQGSEA. The CDR3 has 14 residues. For the CDR3, the DNA is TGCACCCGAGGACAGGGTATCATTAACTATGGCTACACCTTC. Protein product: CTRGQGIINYGYTF.

The V call is TRBV7-9, the J call TRBJ2-5; 9 bases are shared with TRBD1. The V gene's germline CDR1 is SEHNR and CDR2 FQNEAQ (reference sequence). The CDR3 runs to 13 residues. V trimming: 8 bases; J trimming: 5 bases; junction bases outside the gene matches: 6. CDR3 sequence reads: CASSTGGSETQYF. CDR3 DNA sequence: TGTGCCAGCTCTACAGGGGGCTCGGAGACCCAGTACTTC.